The TCR beta chain under discussion was sequenced for a study of blood T cell repertoires in COVID-19. Study-wide background: The United States, Italy and Spain supplied acute and convalescent COVID-19 samples. T cells, B-cell-depleted T cells, or PBMCs provided the cDNA or gDNA that served as material.

CDR3 length equals 13 residues. Trimming removed 5 bases from V and 0 bases from J, with 7 bases in between. CDR1 is LNHDA, CDR2 SQIVND, per germline (reference sequence). In the source study's methods: Nucleated cell counts were estimated from reference gene primer amplification. Clones were sequenced by immunoSEQ multiplex PCR, and TCRdb holds only the in-frame ones, with some missing. D and trimming come from the DNA, and the V and J calls and clone size come from that table. The sample holds roughly 230,000 clones; 70% to 90% are singletons and the top ten take about 0.93%. The sample comprised peripheral blood. This chain connects TRBV19 to TRBJ1-2; D not resolved. The sequence was obtained from a man in his forties with acute or convalescent COVID-19. CDR3 loop: CASSAQTNYGYTF. The CDR3 DNA reads as TGTGCCAGTAGTGCTCAGACTAACTATGGCTACACCTTC.